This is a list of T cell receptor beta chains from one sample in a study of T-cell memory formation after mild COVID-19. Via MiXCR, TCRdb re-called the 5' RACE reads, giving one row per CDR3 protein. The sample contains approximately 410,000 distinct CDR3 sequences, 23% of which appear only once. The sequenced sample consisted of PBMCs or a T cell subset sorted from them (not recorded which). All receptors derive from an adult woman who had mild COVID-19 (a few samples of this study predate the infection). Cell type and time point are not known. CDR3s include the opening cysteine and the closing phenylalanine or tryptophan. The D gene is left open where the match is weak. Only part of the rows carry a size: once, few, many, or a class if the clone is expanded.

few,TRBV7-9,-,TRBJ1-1,CASSFRQDTEAFF,TGTGCCAGCAGCTTTCGACAGGACACTGAAGCTTTCTTT
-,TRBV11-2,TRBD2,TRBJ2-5,CASSLDLLAGGQETQYF,TGTGCCAGCAGCTTAGATCTGCTAGCGGGAGGACAAGAGACCCAGTACTTC
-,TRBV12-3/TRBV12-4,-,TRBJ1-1,CASSLEGRPSNTEAFF,TGTGCCAGCAGTTTGGAGGGAAGGCCCTCGAACACTGAAGCTTTCTTT
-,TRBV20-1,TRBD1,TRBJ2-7,CSARGQGVGYEQYF,TGCAGTGCTAGAGGACAGGGGGTGGGCTACGAGCAGTACTTC
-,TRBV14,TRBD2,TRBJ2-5,CASSHFGRVRETQYF,TGTGCCAGCAGCCACTTCGGGAGGGTAAGGGAGACCCAGTACTTC
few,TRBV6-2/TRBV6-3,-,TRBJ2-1,CASSHGSHEQFF,TGTGCCAGCAGCCACGGGTCCCACGAGCAGTTCTTC
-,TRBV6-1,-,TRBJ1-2,CASRQGYGYTF,TGTGCCAGCAGACAGGGCTATGGCTACACCTTC
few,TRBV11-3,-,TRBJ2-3,CASSLNVGPTSTDTQYF,TGTGCCAGCAGCTTAAATGTGGGACCCACTAGCACAGATACGCAGTATTTT
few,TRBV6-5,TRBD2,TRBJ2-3,CASRQGLAVTDTQYF,TGTGCCAGCAGACAGGGACTAGCGGTAACAGATACGCAGTATTTT
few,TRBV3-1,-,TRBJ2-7,CASSQDLAFDEQYF,TGTGCCAGCAGCCAAGATCTGGCTTTCGACGAGCAGTACTTC
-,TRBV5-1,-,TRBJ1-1,CASSLTPEEQGNTEAFF,TGCGCCAGCAGCTTGACCCCGGAGGAACAGGGAAACACTGAAGCTTTCTTT
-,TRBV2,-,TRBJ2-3,CASSVWTGTQYF,TGTGCCAGCAGTGTCTGGACTGGTACGCAGTATTTT
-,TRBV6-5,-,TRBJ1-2,CASSPLGAYGYTF,TGTGCCAGCAGCCCCTTAGGGGCCTATGGCTACACCTTC
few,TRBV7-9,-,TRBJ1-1,CASSLVPLNTEAFF,TGTGCCAGCAGCTTAGTGCCACTGAACACTGAAGCTTTCTTT
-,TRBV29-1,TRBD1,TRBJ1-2,CSVEDPHRGLNYGYTF,TGCAGCGTTGAAGACCCCCACAGGGGGCTTAACTATGGCTACACCTTC
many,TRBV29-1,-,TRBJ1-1,CSVITGSGTEAFF,TGCAGCGTAATAACAGGTTCGGGCACTGAAGCTTTCTTT
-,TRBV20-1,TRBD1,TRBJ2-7,CSASQSGTAYEQYF,TGCAGTGCTAGCCAATCCGGGACAGCGTACGAGCAGTACTTC
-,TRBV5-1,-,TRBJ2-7,CASSLLQSNEQYF,TGCGCCAGCAGCTTGCTCCAGTCAAACGAGCAGTACTTC
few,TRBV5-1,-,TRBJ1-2,CASSLDGFNYGYTF,TGCGCCAGCAGCTTGGATGGCTTTAACTATGGCTACACCTTC
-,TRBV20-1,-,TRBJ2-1,CSARDTHEQFF,TGCAGTGCTAGAGATACCCATGAGCAGTTCTTC
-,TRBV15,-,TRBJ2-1,CATSRDRVRRNEQFF,TGTGCCACCAGCAGAGATAGGGTACGGCGCAATGAGCAGTTCTTC
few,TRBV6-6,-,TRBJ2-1,CASSLAATNEQFF,TGTGCCAGCAGTTTAGCAGCAACCAATGAGCAGTTCTTC
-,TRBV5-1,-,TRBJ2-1,CASSLADYNEQFF,TGCGCCAGCAGCTTGGCGGATTACAATGAGCAGTTCTTC
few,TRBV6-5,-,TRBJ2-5,CASSSRGGGGETQYF,TGTGCCAGCAGTTCGAGGGGCGGCGGAGGTGAGACCCAGTACTTC
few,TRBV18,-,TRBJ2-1,CASSPSDFYNEQFF,TGTGCCAGCTCACCTTCGGACTTTTACAATGAGCAGTTCTTC
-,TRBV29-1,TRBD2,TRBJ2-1,CSVEKSSGEQFF,TGCAGCGTTGAAAAGTCTAGCGGTGAGCAGTTCTTC
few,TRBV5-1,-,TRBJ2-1,CASSLRQTTGEQFF,TGCGCCAGCAGCTTGAGGCAAACAACGGGTGAGCAGTTCTTC
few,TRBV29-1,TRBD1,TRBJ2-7,CSATTGPYEQYF,TGCAGCGCGACGACAGGGCCCTACGAGCAGTACTTC
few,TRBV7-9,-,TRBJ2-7,CASSLAEGRVYEQYF,TGTGCCAGCAGCTTAGCAGAGGGGAGAGTCTACGAGCAGTACTTC
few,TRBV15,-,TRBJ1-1,CATSRDRYTEAFF,TGTGCCACCAGCAGAGATCGTTACACTGAAGCTTTCTTT
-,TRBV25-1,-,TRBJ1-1,CASSGWSDPPWDEAFF,TGTGCCAGCAGTGGTTGGTCAGACCCACCGTGGGATGAAGCTTTCTTT
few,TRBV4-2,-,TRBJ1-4,CASSPTGMGEKLFF,TGTGCCAGCAGCCCTACAGGGATGGGTGAAAAACTGTTTTTT